This T cell receptor beta chain is from a study of T-cell memory formation after mild COVID-19. TCRdb reanalysed the 5' RACE reads using MiXCR and keeps one entry per CDR3 protein. In the table there are hundreds of thousands of distinct CDR3 sequences, roughly 22% of which are singletons. Trimming removed 1 base at V and 8 bases at J, with 12 bases between. Looked up from germline, CDR1 is KGHSH and CDR2 is LQKENI. This CDR3 region has 14 residues. Regarding the study as a whole: A second wave expanding day 15 to 37 was CD4+-biased; contracting clones were balanced. CD4+ contracting clones lay mainly in CM and EM, CD8+ ones in EMRA.

In regard to this clonotype: Antigen: not known.

Sequences were obtained from PBMCs or a T cell subset sorted from them (not recorded which). The chain joins TRBV18 to TRBJ2-1; weak D call: TRBD2 (7 bases). The source is an adult woman who had mild COVID-19 (a few samples of this study predate the infection). Cell type and time point are not known. The CDR3 protein is CASSPRGGLDEQFF. CDR3 DNA: TGTGCCAGCTCACCACGGGGGGGCCTCGATGAGCAGTTCTTC.